Below, 7 T cell receptor beta chains from the same sample are listed, as sequenced in a study of graft-versus-host responses after intestinal transplantation. These receptors lack a known antigen. Profiling relied on immunoSEQ multiplex PCR, and the TCRdb table lists in-frame clones only, not all of them. The table lists more than 60,000 clones, roughly 91% of them singletons. Sequencing used unstimulated CD8+ T cells sorted from spleen or lymph node cells, obtained before intestinal transplant. The source is a human donor who received an intestinal transplant.

V and J are TRBV5-6 and TRBJ1-2, with TRBD1 matching 8 bases. Trimming cost V 0 bases and J 6 bases; bases outside gene matches: 1. The CDR3 totals 13 residues. Germline CDR1 SGHDT, CDR2 YYEEEE. The CDR3 sequence is CASSLGQGNGYTF. CDR3 bases: TGTGCCAGCAGCTTGGGACAGGGGAATGGCTACACCTTC.

CDR3 loop: CASSPGSRRTGELFF. CDR3 nucleotides: TGCGCCAGCAGCCCGGGGAGCCGGAGGACCGGGGAGCTGTTTTTT. This chain joins TRBV4-1 and TRBJ2-2; the D gene is possibly TRBD2 (5 bases). CDR1 and CDR2 (germline): MGHRA, YSYEKL. V lost 4 bases and J 5 bases, leaving 14 bases between the germline ends. This CDR3 has 15 residues.

The V gene is TRBV14, the J gene TRBJ1-3; tentatively, D is TRBD1 (6 bases). CDR3 length: 17 residues. Germline values: CDR1 SGHDN, CDR2 FVKESK. The V and J ends lost 1 base and 0 bases respectively, with 13 bases between them. The DNA for the CDR3 is TGTGCCAGCAGCCAAGGAAGGGGGTTCAGCTCTGGAAACACCATATATTTT. Amino acids: CASSQGRGFSSGNTIYF.

This clone was seen only once. The rearrangement links TRBV6-6 to TRBJ1-1; no firm D call. Germline loops: CDR1 MNHNY, CDR2 SVGAGI (reference sequence). The germline V and J ends were trimmed by 6 bases and 3 bases, with 17 bases remaining between them. The CDR3 sequence is 15 residues long. CDR3 DNA sequence: TGTGCCAGCAGCGCGAGGCCCAACGGGGACACTGAAGCTTTCTTT. This encodes CASSARPNGDTEAFF.

The V call is TRBV5-6, the J call TRBJ2-3, with TRBD2 identical over 7 bases. V trimming: 6 bases; J trimming: 6 bases; junction bases outside the gene matches: 10. Germline V lookup: CDR1 SGHDT, CDR2 YYEEEE. The CDR3 is made up of 14 amino acids. CDR3 DNA sequence: TGTGCCAGCACCATGAGCGGGGTGGTGGATACGCAGTATTTT. This gives the protein CASTMSGVVDTQYF.

CDR3 amino acids: CASSAGYEQYF. CDR3 bases: TGTGCCAGCAGCGCCGGGTACGAGCAGTACTTC. The chain couples TRBV5-6 to TRBJ2-7; D not certain. The CDR3 consists of 11 residues. CDR1 and CDR2 (germline): SGHDT, YYEEEE. Between the trimmed V and J ends, which lost 4 bases and 4 bases, there was a span of 6 bases.

The chain combines TRBV7-9 with TRBJ2-3, with TRBD2 as a possible D gene (6 bases). Germline values: CDR1 SEHNR, CDR2 FQNEAQ (reference sequence). The CDR3 runs 14 residues. Deletions cut 5 bases from V and 0 bases from J, with 9 bases between. CDR3 nucleotide sequence: TGTGCCAGCAGCCGGGACTCCAGCACAGATACGCAGTATTTT. The encoded protein is CASSRDSSTDTQYF.